The 17 T cell receptor beta chains below all came from one sample that was sequenced in a study of cytomegalovirus exposure and HLA in healthy donors. The PCR employed 60 Vbeta primers together with 13 Jbeta primers. Here immunoSEQ multiplex PCR was the method, and the copy in TCRdb shows in-frame clones only, minus some. This sample has some 170,000 clones, with about 80% found just once. Sample: PBMCs. These receptors all stem from a man aged 35 to 55 in good health and CMV-seropositive.

A few counts support this clone. V gene TRBV19 combines with J gene TRBJ1-5, with 8 nucleotides matching TRBD1. The CDR3 runs to 14 residues. Looked up from germline, CDR1 is LNHDA and CDR2 is SQIVND (reference sequence). J lost 4 bases, V lost 3 bases, and 2 bases had no gene match. CDR3 residues: CASSMTGANQPQHF. The CDR3 DNA follows: TGTGCCAGTAGTATGACAGGGGCGAATCAGCCCCAGCATTTT.

V usage is TRBV27 and J usage is TRBJ2-2; TRBD2 agrees at 11 bases. The CDR3 loop spans 14 amino acids. With V trimmed by 5 bases and J by 9 bases, 5 bases remained unmatched. Germline V gene data show CDR1 as MNHEY and CDR2 as SMNVEV (reference sequence). The CDR3 DNA reads as TGTGCCAGCAGTCTTTTGACTAGCGGGAGGGAGCTGTTTTTT. Its protein product is CASSLLTSGRELFF.

The chain joins TRBV25-1 to TRBJ1-1; D perhaps matches TRBD1 (5 bases). V lost 5 bases to trimming and J lost 3 bases, with 10 bases between them. This CDR3 contains 13 residues. Germline V gene lookup returns CDR1 MGHDK and CDR2 SYGVNS. CDR3 sequence (DNA): TGTGCCAGCAGTAACCAGGGCGACACTGAAGCTTTCTTT. It translates to CASSNQGDTEAFF.

This clone appeared a few times. The gene calls are TRBV4-1 and TRBJ2-1; 9 bases map to TRBD2. In germline, CDR1 is MGHRA, CDR2 YSYEKL. The CDR3 is 18 residues long. The junction had 17 bases not matched to a gene; V was cut back by 1 base and J by 10 bases. The CDR3: CASSQVGTSGFSDWEQFF. DNA of the CDR3: TGCGCCAGCAGCCAAGTAGGAACTAGCGGGTTTTCAGATTGGGAGCAGTTCTTC.

This clone has a handful of counts. This sequence joins TRBV25-1 and TRBJ2-1; tentative D call: TRBD2 (7 bases). Trimming took 9 bases from V and 9 from J, leaving 12 bases between them. This CDR3 is built from 11 residues. The V gene's germline CDR1 is MGHDK and CDR2 SYGVNS. The CDR3 region is CASGGGSEQFF. CDR3 DNA: TGTGCCAGTGGGGGGGGCAGTGAGCAGTTCTTC.

This chain uses TRBV5-6 with TRBJ2-5, with 9 bases matching TRBD2. The CDR3 consists of 14 residues. V was pared by 2 bases and J by 4 bases, with 3 bases of the junction left unmatched. From germline, CDR1 is SGHDT and CDR2 YYEEEE. In DNA form, the CDR3 reads TGTGCCAGCAGCTTTAGCGGGAGTTCAGAGACCCAGTACTTC. It is translated as CASSFSGSSETQYF.

This clone was counted a few times. CDR3 sequence reads: CASSTSTSTRYNEQFF. The CDR3 DNA is TGTGCCAGCAGCACATCGACTAGCACAAGGTACAATGAGCAGTTCTTC. The chain links TRBV11-1 to TRBJ2-1, with 7 positions matching TRBD2. V shed 5 bases, J shed 4 bases, and the junction held 11 bases outside the gene matches. Germline V lookup: CDR1 SGHAT, CDR2 FQDESV (reference sequence). The CDR3 loop spans 16 amino acids.

This chain links TRBV7-9 with TRBJ2-2; 9 bases line up with TRBD1. The J segment lost 0 bases and the V segment lost 1 base, leaving 3 bases of the junction unmatched. The CDR3 spans 17 residues. Germline V CDR1 and CDR2: SEHNR, FQNEAQ (reference sequence). This CDR3 is CASSLGTGVSNTGELFF. CDR3 sequence (DNA): TGTGCCAGCAGCTTAGGGACAGGGGTTTCGAACACCGGGGAGCTGTTTTTT. The whole variable domain, remainder taken from reference TRBV7-9 and TRBJ2-2, is DTGVSQNPRHKITKRGQNVTFRCDPISEHNRLYWYRQTLGQGPEFLTYFQNEAQLEKSRLLSDRFSAERPKGSFSTLEIQRTEQGDSAMYLCASSLGTGVSNTGELFFGEGSRLTVL.

This chain uses TRBV15 with TRBJ1-3, with D maybe TRBD1 (5 bases). Trimming cost V 4 bases and J 2 bases, with 15 bases left between them. Germline assignment: CDR1 LNHNV and CDR2 YYDKDF (reference sequence). This CDR3 comprises 16 residues. In nucleotides, the CDR3 is TGTGCCACCAGCATTGCCTCTGGGGGGACTGGAAACACCATATATTTT. It codes for CATSIASGGTGNTIYF.

Points on this clone: Mismatch with germline at one junction end may stem from a read error. The gene calls are TRBV30 and TRBJ2-6; 7 positions match TRBD1. Germline values: CDR1 GTSNPN, CDR2 SVGIG (reference sequence). This CDR3 spans 16 amino acids. CDR3 in amino acids: CAWSTYTGAGANGLTF. For the CDR3, the DNA is TGTGCCTGGAGTACCTATACAGGGGCTGGGGCCAACGGCCTGACTTTC. Combining the CDR3 with reference TRBV30 and TRBJ2-6 gives the whole variable domain SQTIHQWPATLVQPVGSPLSLECTVEGTSNPNLYWYRQAAGRGLQLLFYSVGIGQISSEVPQNLSASRPQDRQFILSSKKLLLSDSGFYLCAWSTYTGAGANGLTFGAGSRLTVL.

This clone appeared a few times. The rearrangement links TRBV10-3 to TRBJ2-7; D possibly corresponds to TRBD2 (5 bases). In germline, CDR1 is ENHRY, CDR2 SYGVKD. V was pared by 4 bases and J by 0 bases, with 13 bases between. CDR3 size: 15 residues. CDR3 in amino acids: CAISGPREGSYEQYF. Here the CDR3 DNA reads TGTGCCATCAGTGGGCCCCGAGAGGGCTCCTACGAGCAGTACTTC.

The genes are TRBV5-1 and TRBJ1-6; D call uncertain. V lost 0 bases to trimming and J lost 7 bases, with 8 bases between them. Germline CDR1 SGHRS, CDR2 YFSETQ. This CDR3 has 14 amino acids. CDR3: CASSLGEGNSPLHF. As DNA, the CDR3 is TGCGCCAGCAGCTTGGGGGAGGGAAATTCACCCCTCCACTTT.

V gene TRBV5-1 combines with J gene TRBJ1-1, with D possibly matching TRBD1 (5 bases). V was shortened by 4 bases and J by 0 bases, with 10 bases between the two germline ends. CDR3 size: 14 residues. Germline lookup yields CDR1 SGHRS and CDR2 YFSETQ. CDR3 coding DNA: TGCGCCAGCAGCCCGAGACAGATGAACACTGAAGCTTTCTTT. Protein product: CASSPRQMNTEAFF.

The chain links TRBV27 to TRBJ1-2, with TRBD1 matching 11 bases. The length of the CDR3 is 16 residues. Trimming cost V 5 bases and J 4 bases; bases outside gene matches: 9. The germline CDR1 and CDR2 sequences are MNHEY and SMNVEV (reference sequence). This CDR3 is CASSPGQGAMGYGYTF. CDR3 in DNA: TGTGCCAGCAGTCCCGGACAGGGGGCGATGGGCTATGGCTACACCTTC.

The rearrangement uses TRBV7-8 and TRBJ2-7, with TRBD2 matching over 11 bases. CDR3 size: 17 residues. V lost 2 bases to trimming and J lost 7 bases; unmatched junction nucleotides: 13. Germline V gives CDR1 SGHVS, CDR2 FQNEAQ. The CDR3 here is CASSLYSGTSGAREQYF. The CDR3 DNA follows: TGTGCCAGCAGCTTATACAGTGGGACTAGCGGAGCGCGGGAGCAGTACTTC.

The chain recombines TRBV2 with TRBJ2-6; D not resolved. CDR1 and CDR2 (germline): SNHLY, FYNNEI. The CDR3 consists of 15 residues. Trimming stripped 4 bases from V and 4 bases from J, with 11 bases between. The CDR3 region is CASSGPQLGANVLTF. CDR3 in DNA: TGTGCCAGCAGTGGCCCCCAGTTGGGGGCCAACGTCCTGACTTTC.

This chain connects TRBV5-1 to TRBJ2-2; 8 bases fit TRBD1. The CDR3 runs to 14 residues. V gave up 6 bases and J gave up 6 bases; unmatched junction bases: 7. Germline CDR1 SGHRS, CDR2 YFSETQ. Here the CDR3 reads CASISQGASGELFF. The CDR3 DNA is TGCGCCAGCATTTCCCAGGGGGCCTCCGGGGAGCTGTTTTTT.